The 20 T cell receptor beta chains presented below share a single source sample, sequenced in a study of graft-versus-host responses after intestinal transplantation. Assay used: immunoSEQ multiplex PCR; TCRdb lists only in-frame clones, some missing. The data contain 35,000 to 40,000 clones, 75% to 90% of them seen just once; the ten biggest clones take up about a sixth. Graft tissue processing released intraepithelial and lamina propria lymphocytes. The source was ileum tissue, collected less than 210 days after intestinal transplant. The receptor set was obtained from a human patient who received an intestinal transplant, so some T cells may come from the graft donor.

The CDR3 protein is CASSLYSESYNEQFF. CDR3 nucleotide sequence: TGTGCCAGCAGCTTGTACTCGGAGTCGTACAATGAGCAGTTCTTC. The J gene is TRBJ2-1, the V gene TRBV5-8; D is unresolved. This CDR3 spans 15 amino acids. V lost 1 base and J 4 bases, leaving 12 bases between the germline ends. The germline V gene has CDR1 SGHTS and CDR2 YDEGEE.

The genes are TRBV5-1 and TRBJ1-2, with D possibly being TRBD1 (5 bases). Germline V gene data show CDR1 as SGHRS and CDR2 as YFSETQ. This CDR3 region has 14 residues. V was pared by 0 bases and J by 8 bases, with 14 bases between. The CDR3 DNA follows: TGCGCCAGCAGCTTGGATGTGGGGGTTCAGGGCTACACCTTC. Its protein product is CASSLDVGVQGYTF.

The chain joins TRBV6-1 to TRBJ1-2; no definite D call. The V and J ends lost 2 bases and 8 bases respectively, with 12 bases between them. CDR3 size: 13 residues. CDR1 is MNHNS, CDR2 SASEGT, per germline. CDR3 amino acids: CASSETRERGYTF. DNA for the CDR3: TGTGCCAGCAGTGAAACACGGGAACGAGGCTACACCTTC.

The chain links TRBV6-5 to TRBJ2-5; a weak D match, TRBD2 (5 bases). The germline V and J ends were trimmed by 2 bases and 5 bases, with 12 bases remaining between them. Germline lookup yields CDR1 MNHEY and CDR2 SVGAGI. This CDR3 region has 14 residues. The CDR3 is CASSYPGRGETQYF. The CDR3, as DNA: TGTGCCAGCAGTTACCCGGGGAGAGGGGAGACCCAGTACTTC.

The table lists this clone with a few counts. This sequence joins TRBV6-5 and TRBJ1-2, with D tentatively TRBD1 (6 bases). CDR1 MNHEY and CDR2 SVGAGI come from the germline V gene. V dropped 0 bases and J dropped 7 bases, with 12 bases sitting between them. This CDR3 has 14 residues. CDR3: CASSYSSGAGGYTF. In DNA, the CDR3 is TGTGCCAGCAGTTACTCGTCAGGGGCTGGTGGCTACACCTTC.

This clone appeared a few times. The genes are TRBV5-1 and TRBJ2-2; 16 nucleotides agree with TRBD2. The CDR3 is made up of 20 amino acids. In germline, CDR1 is SGHRS, CDR2 YFSETQ. Trimming cost V 4 bases and J 4 bases; bases outside gene matches: 13. CDR3 nucleotide sequence: TGCGCCAGCAGCCCCTATCCGGGACTAGCGGGGGGGCCGGGCACCGGGGAGCTGTTTTTT. Its translation: CASSPYPGLAGGPGTGELFF.

Here the CDR3 reads CASSPSSQGETQYF. The CDR3 DNA reads as TGTGCCAGCTCACCCTCATCGCAGGGGGAGACCCAGTACTTC. The rearrangement links TRBV18 to TRBJ2-5; tentatively, D is TRBD1 (6 bases). The V gene lost 3 bases and the J gene lost 5 bases, with 13 bases spanning the gap. The germline V gene has CDR1 KGHSH and CDR2 LQKENI. The CDR3 has 14 amino acids.

This clone was detected once. The V call is TRBV4-1, the J call TRBJ1-1; D gene uncertain. CDR3 size: 17 residues. V lost 2 bases and J 3 bases, leaving 19 bases between the germline ends. CDR1 is MGHRA, CDR2 YSYEKL, per germline. The DNA for the CDR3 is TGCGCCAGCAGCCAACTAGTAGGGAGGGCTTCCTACACTGAAGCTTTCTTT. Protein: CASSQLVGRASYTEAFF.

This clone was detected only once. This sequence joins TRBV7-2 and TRBJ2-7; 9 bases are shared with TRBD1. Trimming took 5 bases from V and 7 from J; bases not matched to a gene: 6. Germline assignment: CDR1 SGHTA and CDR2 FQGNSA. This CDR3 is 13 amino acids long. CDR3 loop: CASSRDRVGEQYF. In DNA, the CDR3 is TGTGCCAGCAGCCGGGACAGGGTCGGAGAGCAGTACTTC.

The CDR3 DNA sequence: TGCGCCAGCAGCTTGGTTGCGGGAGTTTTGGAGAGCACAGATACGCAGTATTTT. This gives the protein CASSLVAGVLESTDTQYF. The rearrangement uses TRBV5-1 and TRBJ2-3; TRBD2 agrees at 7 bases. Trimming took 0 bases from V and 0 from J; bases not matched to a gene: 10. CDR1 is SGHRS and CDR2 is YFSETQ in the germline V gene. This CDR3 has 18 amino acids.

The V gene is TRBV2, the J gene TRBJ1-5; 7 bases line up with TRBD1. Trimming cost V 6 bases and J 7 bases; bases outside gene matches: 6. Germline V lookup: CDR1 SNHLY, CDR2 FYNNEI. The CDR3 runs 13 residues. The CDR3 is CASSDREFQPQHF. The CDR3 nucleotides read TGTGCCAGCAGCGACAGGGAATTCCAGCCCCAGCATTTT.

The gene calls are TRBV6-6 and TRBJ1-1; D unclear. The CDR3 has 13 amino acids. Trimming shortened V by 5 bases and J by 5 bases, and 12 bases separated the two germline ends. Germline values: CDR1 MNHNY, CDR2 SVGAGI (reference sequence). CDR3 sequence reads: CASSKKDTTEAFF. The CDR3 DNA reads as TGTGCCAGCAGTAAGAAGGATACTACTGAAGCTTTCTTT.

J is TRBJ2-7 and V is TRBV27, with D tentatively TRBD1 (5 bases). V shed 7 bases and J shed 3 bases, with 19 bases lying between them. CDR3 length: 15 residues. Germline V CDR1 and CDR2: MNHEY, SMNVEV (reference sequence). CDR3 nucleotides: TGTGCCAGCATCCCGGTAGCAGGGCCCTACTACGAGCAGTACTTC. This codes for CASIPVAGPYYEQYF.

The rearrangement joins TRBV5-1 to TRBJ1-2, with 7 bases identical to TRBD1. The CDR3 sequence is 16 residues long. Germline CDR1 reads SGHRS; CDR2 reads YFSETQ. V shed 4 bases and J 3 bases; nucleotides not matched to a gene: 12. The CDR3 loop is CASSRGVAGTDYGYTF. As DNA, the CDR3 is TGCGCCAGCAGCCGGGGGGTCGCCGGGACAGACTATGGCTACACCTTC.

The chain employs TRBV6-5 and TRBJ2-2; no reliable D call. Trimming pared 0 bases from V and 5 bases from J, leaving 4 bases between. The CDR3 has 13 amino acids. In germline, CDR1 is MNHEY, CDR2 SVGAGI. CDR3 coding DNA: TGTGCCAGCAGTTACTCAAGGACCGGGGAGCTGTTTTTT. Translation gives CASSYSRTGELFF.

The chain employs TRBV5-1 and TRBJ2-4, with TRBD1 identical over 9 bases. V was pared by 4 bases and J by 1 base, with 6 bases of the junction left unmatched. Per germline, CDR1 SGHRS and CDR2 YFSETQ. The CDR3 covers 16 residues. The DNA of the CDR3 is TGCGCCAGCAGCCCAGGACAGGGGACGGCCAAAAACATTCAGTACTTC. It is translated as CASSPGQGTAKNIQYF.

The chain carries TRBV28 and TRBJ2-7; 13 bases map to TRBD2. CDR3 size: 15 residues. Trimming removed 4 bases from V and 3 bases from J; junction bases left unmatched: 3. Germline assignment: CDR1 MDHEN and CDR2 SYDVKM. As DNA, the CDR3 is TGTGCCAGCAGTTCCAGGACTAGCGGGGGCTACGAGCAGTACTTC. This codes for CASSSRTSGGYEQYF.

The rearrangement joins TRBV6-5 to TRBJ2-2; D remains unclear. This CDR3 spans 14 amino acids. CDR1 is MNHEY, CDR2 SVGAGI, per germline. V dropped 5 bases and J dropped 7 bases, with 14 bases sitting between them. DNA of the CDR3: TGTGCCAGCAGTCTCTCCGGTTGGAACGGGGAGCTGTTTTTT. Protein sequence: CASSLSGWNGELFF.

V is TRBV5-4 and J is TRBJ2-3, with a possible D match to TRBD2 (5 bases). CDR3 length: 15 amino acids. V shed 0 bases and J shed 2 bases, with 10 bases lying between them. Germline CDR1 is SGHNT and CDR2 is YYREEE (reference sequence). CDR3 bases: TGTGCCAGCAGCTTGGTCGTGGGAGCCACAGATACGCAGTATTTT. This codes for CASSLVVGATDTQYF.

V usage is TRBV5-6 and J usage is TRBJ1-2, with a tentative D call TRBD1 (5 bases). Trimming removed 0 bases at V and 7 bases at J, with 19 bases between. Germline CDR1 SGHDT, CDR2 YYEEEE. CDR3 length: 16 residues. CDR3 DNA: TGTGCCAGCAGCTTGGCCTCGGACGGAGGGGCCCGTGGCTACACCTTC. Protein: CASSLASDGGARGYTF.